The 16 T cell receptor beta chains presented below share a single source sample, sequenced in a study of type 1 regulatory T cells. In TCRdb, the reads were re-called with MiXCR into one record per CDR3 protein. The sample lists 88,000 or so distinct CDR3 sequences; about a third were seen once. Input material: CD4+ T cells, either the whole sample or a sorted fraction (not recorded which). The receptors were sampled from a human donor in good health.

The J gene is TRBJ1-5, the V gene TRBV12-3 or TRBV12-4; no definite D call. Trimming took off 2 bases at V and 6 bases at J, with 11 bases between the two ends. CDR3 length equals 14 residues. CDR3 amino acids: CASSLKGLRQPQHF. CDR3 sequence (DNA): TGTGCCAGCAGTTTAAAGGGCCTACGTCAGCCCCAGCATTTT.

In this sample, this clonotype turned up a few times. V gene TRBV12-3 or TRBV12-4 combines with J gene TRBJ2-1; the D gene is possibly TRBD2 (5 bases). V lost 6 bases, J lost 7 bases, and 16 bases lay in between. CDR3 length: 14 residues. The CDR3, as DNA: TGTGCCAGCAGCCTCCTGGGAGAGAGGAATGAGCAGTTCTTC. Its protein product is CASSLLGERNEQFF.

This clonotype came up once. This may stem from a read error, because a much larger clone lies one nucleotide away. The chain recombines TRBV7-9 with TRBJ1-3; TRBD1 might be the D (6 bases). Germline loops: CDR1 SEHNR, CDR2 FQNEAQ (reference sequence). V was clipped by 3 bases and J by 1 base, with 19 bases between them. The CDR3 consists of 18 residues. CDR3 DNA sequence: TGTGCCAGCAGCTTCGGGACATGGGGCCGATATTCTGGAAACACCATATATTTT. Protein: CASSFGTWGRYSGNTIYF. The complete variable domain, with remaining parts taken from reference TRBV7-9 and TRBJ1-3, reads DTGVSQNPRHKITKRGQNVTFRCDPISEHNRLYWYRQTLGQGPEFLTYFQNEAQLEKSRLLSDRFSAERPKGSFSTLEIQRTEQGDSAMYLCASSFGTWGRYSGNTIYFGEGSWLTVV.

Turning to this clonotype: Being one base from a much bigger clone, this may be a read error. The chain joins TRBV4-1 to TRBJ2-6, with TRBD1 matching 10 bases. The CDR3 is made up of 23 amino acids. The germline V gene encodes CDR1 MGHRA and CDR2 YSYEKL. CDR3 residues: CVSSQGGSWGTGVLSSGANVLTF. Here the CDR3 DNA reads TGCGTCAGCAGCCAAGGAGGGTCGTGGGGGACAGGGGTATTATCCTCTGGGGCCAACGTCCTGACTTTC.

This clonotype has only a few counts. This sequence joins TRBV19 and TRBJ2-7, with no clear D. This CDR3 spans 12 amino acids. Trimming left V 3 bases short and J 5 bases short, with 8 bases between. The germline V gene encodes CDR1 LNHDA and CDR2 SQIVND (reference sequence). The DNA of the CDR3 is TGTGCCAGTAGTATTGCTGAGGACGAGCAGTACTTC. Translated, it gives CASSIAEDEQYF.

This rearrangement joins TRBV11-2 to TRBJ1-6; TRBD1 might be the D (6 bases). The CDR3 loop spans 15 amino acids. The germline gives CDR1 SGHAT, CDR2 FQNNGV. Between the trimmed V and J ends, which lost 1 base and 7 bases, there was a span of 11 bases. CDR3 region: CASSLGRQENSPLHF. The CDR3 region has the DNA TGTGCCAGCAGCTTAGGGAGACAGGAGAATTCACCCCTCCACTTT.

The rearrangement joins TRBV4-1 to TRBJ2-5, with D perhaps matching TRBD2 (7 bases). CDR1 and CDR2 from the germline V gene are MGHRA and YSYEKL. With 4 bases removed from V and 4 bases from J, the gap between germline ends came to 16 bases. There are 15 residues in the CDR3. CDR3 amino acids: CASSPTGGLGETQYF. As DNA, the CDR3 is TGCGCCAGCAGCCCGACCGGGGGGCTGGGAGAGACCCAGTACTTC.

V and J are TRBV10-3 and TRBJ1-1, with unresolved D. Per the germline V gene, CDR1 is ENHRY and CDR2 is SYGVKD. The germline V and J ends were trimmed by 7 bases and 1 base, with 10 bases remaining between them. The CDR3 is made up of 13 amino acids. For the CDR3, the DNA is TGTGCCATCACTAGGCAGGCGAACACTGAAGCTTTCTTT. This codes for CAITRQANTEAFF.

Ten or more counts support this clonotype. The V and J genes are TRBV6-2 or TRBV6-3 and TRBJ2-2; a possible D gene is TRBD2 (5 bases). Germline assignment: CDR1 MNHEY and CDR2 SVGEGT. The CDR3 extends over 17 amino acids. The ends were cut back, 8 bases at V and 7 bases at J, with 26 bases in the middle. CDR3 residues: CASLLIPPGTRSGELFF. The CDR3 region has the DNA TGTGCCAGCCTACTTATCCCCCCCGGAACTAGGAGCGGGGAGCTGTTTTTT.

The chain combines TRBV3-1 with TRBJ2-3; 7 bases map to TRBD1. The CDR3 loop spans 14 amino acids. Trimming cost V 3 bases and J 6 bases; bases outside gene matches: 6. Germline CDR1 LGHDT, CDR2 YNNKEL (reference sequence). CDR3 DNA: TGTGCCAGCAGCCAGAGACAGGGTCTGGATACGCAGTATTTT. Translating it yields CASSQRQGLDTQYF.

This clonotype has just a few counts. The chain uses TRBV20-1 and TRBJ2-3; D is unresolved. V lost 8 bases to trimming and J lost 1 base, with 10 bases between them. This CDR3 is 12 amino acids long. In germline, CDR1 is DFQATT, CDR2 SNEGSKA (reference sequence). The CDR3 DNA reads as TGCAGTCCGTCTGAGGGCACAGATACGCAGTATTTT. Translating gives CSPSEGTDTQYF.

This clonotype was seen a few times. The chain links TRBV24-1 to TRBJ1-2; possibly TRBD1 for D (5 bases). Germline V gives CDR1 KGHDR, CDR2 SFDVKD. The CDR3 contains 14 residues. Trimming removed 6 bases from V and 6 bases from J, with 16 bases in between. CDR3 nucleotides: TGTGCCACCAGTCCTTCCCCCTACAGGAATGGCTACACCTTC. The encoded protein is CATSPSPYRNGYTF.

The chain combines TRBV15 with TRBJ2-3; D is unresolved. Germline V gives CDR1 LNHNV, CDR2 YYDKDF (reference sequence). The length of the CDR3 is 13 residues. The V and J ends lost 0 bases and 8 bases respectively, with 9 bases between them. The CDR3 DNA reads as TGTGCCACCAGCAGAGAACTAATAGCTACGCAGTATTTT. This translates into CATSRELIATQYF.

The CDR3 loop reads CASSLVVGTQYF. The CDR3 bases are TGTGCCAGCAGCTTAGTCGTGGGTACGCAGTATTTT. The chain carries TRBV7-8 and TRBJ2-3; no firm D call. Trimming stripped 1 base from V and 8 bases from J, with 7 bases between. The germline V gene has CDR1 SGHVS and CDR2 FQNEAQ. CDR3 length equals 12 residues.

By its share, this clonotype is medium-sized. The rearrangement joins TRBV7-2 to TRBJ2-2; no clear D. Looked up from germline, CDR1 is SGHTA and CDR2 is FQGNSA. The length of the CDR3 is 12 residues. V was clipped by 5 bases and J by 3 bases, with 4 bases between them. The CDR3 bases are TGTGCCAGCAGCGTTGACACCGGGGAGCTGTTTTTT. It is translated as CASSVDTGELFF.

This clonotype was picked up a small number of times. The V call is TRBV30, the J call TRBJ1-6; a possible D gene is TRBD1 (5 bases). V dropped 6 bases and J dropped 12 bases, with 9 bases sitting between them. The CDR3 loop spans 10 amino acids. Germline CDR1 reads GTSNPN; CDR2 reads SVGIG (reference sequence). CDR3 DNA: TGTGCCTGTAATACAGGACCCCTCCACTTT. Its translation: CACNTGPLHF.